This T cell receptor (beta chain) was sequenced for a study of blood T cells in healthy people across ages. Study observations and caveats: Total diversity from one million sequenced T cells was likely underestimated.

With regard to this clonotype: The antigen is unknown.

Alongside a J-beta primer mix, a sample-barcoded 5' primer served in a second PCR lasting about 6 to 12 cycles. Individual samples furnished no less than 3 million CDR3-containing paired-end reads apiece. TCRdb redid the calling of the 5' RACE reads with MiXCR, one entry per CDR3 protein. The data contain about 680,000 distinct CDR3 sequences, about 52% of them singletons. Material: blood. The source of this sequence is a woman aged 60 to 75 in good health.

CDR3 sequence (DNA): TGCGCCAGCAGCCATCAGATGAAGATCGGGGGAATGGGCTACGAGCAGTACTTC. Its protein product is CASSHQMKIGGMGYEQYF. The rearrangement joins TRBV4-1 to TRBJ2-7, with a weak D call TRBD2 (6 bases). Germline-derived CDR1 and CDR2 are MGHRA and YSYEKL. This CDR3 has 18 amino acids. V was trimmed by 3 bases and J by 3 bases, leaving 24 bases between them.